Shown below are 17 T cell receptor beta chains from a single sample sequenced in a study of CD8+ T cells in alopecia areata. This sample's treatment: oral pan-JAK inhibitor, 5-10 mg twice daily. Reverse transcribed after extraction, RNA yielded cDNA as the sequencing template. The protocol was immunoSEQ multiplex PCR, while the TCRdb copy is restricted to in-frame clones and leaves out a portion. The sample yields roughly 120,000 clones, roughly 50% seen once. The sequences come from CD4+ T cells sorted from blood, collected at week 24, from a patient treated with tofacitinib. Source of these receptors: a human donor with alopecia areata.

The V call is TRBV29-1, the J call TRBJ2-4; TRBD2 matches at 11 bases. Unmatched junction bases numbered 9, after V lost 6 bases and J lost 8 bases. The CDR3 has 14 residues. Germline assignment: CDR1 SQVTM and CDR2 ANQGSEA. The CDR3 region is CSVAGLAEGDIQYF. The CDR3 DNA sequence: TGCAGCGTAGCGGGACTAGCGGAAGGAGACATTCAGTACTTC.

This clone was observed a handful of times. The CDR3 sequence: CSVDGIGQGGLNTEAFF. Written as DNA, the CDR3 is TGCAGCGTTGACGGTATCGGACAGGGGGGGCTTAACACTGAAGCTTTCTTT. This rearrangement joins TRBV29-1 to TRBJ1-1, with 10 bases lining up with TRBD1. CDR3 size: 17 residues. Germline assignment: CDR1 SQVTM and CDR2 ANQGSEA. The trim removed 3 bases at V and 2 bases at J, leaving 12 bases unmatched.

The chain recombines TRBV7-2 with TRBJ1-1, with 8 bases that match TRBD1. Germline loops: CDR1 SGHTA, CDR2 FQGNSA. The CDR3 is made up of 15 amino acids. J gave up 7 bases and V 4 bases, and 11 bases lay outside the gene matches. The CDR3: CASSWDGQGASEAFF. As DNA, the CDR3 is TGTGCCAGCAGCTGGGATGGCCAGGGGGCAAGTGAAGCTTTCTTT. Filled out from reference TRBV7-2 and TRBJ1-1, the complete variable domain reads GAGVSQSPSNKVTEKGKDVELRCDPISGHTALYWYRQSLGQGLEFLIYFQGNSAPDKSGLPSDRFSAERTGGSVSTLTIQRTQQEDSAVYLCASSWDGQGASEAFFGQGTRLTVV.

The chain employs TRBV18 and TRBJ2-7; weak D call: TRBD1 (5 bases). The germline CDR1 and CDR2 sequences are KGHSH and LQKENI. Trimming removed 3 bases from V and 2 bases from J, with 11 bases in between. There are 14 residues in the CDR3. Here the CDR3 DNA reads TGTGCCAGCTCACCTCAGACAGTAGCCTACGAGCAGTACTTC. This sequence encodes CASSPQTVAYEQYF.

There are a few counts of this clone. V is TRBV5-8 and J is TRBJ2-3; no clear D. CDR1 and CDR2 from the germline V gene are SGHTS and YDEGEE. Trimming removed 5 bases at V and 3 bases at J, with 7 bases between. The CDR3 loop spans 12 amino acids. CDR3 amino acids: CASRAYTDTQYF. The DNA of the CDR3 is TGTGCCAGCAGGGCGTATACAGATACGCAGTATTTT.

V usage is TRBV5-1 and J usage is TRBJ2-2; D is ambiguous. The germline V gene encodes CDR1 SGHRS and CDR2 YFSETQ. This CDR3 contains 14 residues. Trimming removed 0 bases from V and 5 bases from J, with 8 bases in between. CDR3 coding DNA: TGCGCCAGCAGCTTGGATACCCTAACCGGGGAGCTGTTTTTT. This encodes CASSLDTLTGELFF.

The chain uses TRBV19 and TRBJ2-1; 7 bases line up with TRBD1. V trimming: 6 bases; J trimming: 0 bases; junction bases outside the gene matches: 5. This CDR3 has 15 amino acids. Germline loops: CDR1 LNHDA, CDR2 SQIVND (reference sequence). CDR3 nucleotide sequence: TGTGCCAGTAGGCTGGACAGGAGCTCCTACAATGAGCAGTTCTTC. Protein: CASRLDRSSYNEQFF.

The rearrangement links TRBV9 to TRBJ1-2; TRBD1 matches 8 bases. Germline assignment: CDR1 SGDLS and CDR2 YYNGEE. Trimming removed 0 bases from V and 4 bases from J; junction bases left unmatched: 11. The CDR3 is 17 residues long. DNA for the CDR3: TGTGCCAGCAGCGTAGGCCAGGGGGCTGCTAAGTTCTATGGCTACACCTTC. Encoded protein: CASSVGQGAAKFYGYTF. Filled out from reference TRBV9 and TRBJ1-2, the complete variable domain reads DSGVTQTPKHLITATGQRVTLRCSPRSGDLSVYWYQQSLDQGLQFLIQYYNGEERAKGNILERFSAQQFPDLHSELNLSSLELGDSALYFCASSVGQGAAKFYGYTFGSGTRLTVV.

This chain connects TRBV9 to TRBJ2-3; 7 positions agree with TRBD1. CDR1 and CDR2 from the germline V gene are SGDLS and YYNGEE. This CDR3 contains 16 residues. The junction had 8 bases not matched to a gene; V was cut back by 2 bases and J by 2 bases. CDR3 in amino acids: CASSVRGQGYTDTQYF. In nucleotides, the CDR3 is TGTGCCAGCAGCGTGAGGGGGCAGGGCTACACAGATACGCAGTATTTT.

The rearrangement links TRBV15 to TRBJ1-5; D unclear. The CDR3 sequence is 15 residues long. Trimming took 0 bases from V and 7 from J, leaving 13 bases between them. The V gene's germline CDR1 is LNHNV and CDR2 YYDKDF (reference sequence). This CDR3 is CATSRDVGMGQPQHF. Here the CDR3 DNA reads TGTGCCACCAGCAGAGATGTGGGGATGGGACAGCCCCAGCATTTT.

This rearrangement joins TRBV6-6 to TRBJ2-3; D remains unclear. This CDR3 comprises 11 residues. V lost 4 bases to trimming and J lost 5 bases, with 4 bases between them. The germline gives CDR1 MNHNY, CDR2 SVGAGI (reference sequence). CDR3: CASSSVDTQYF. CDR3 sequence (DNA): TGTGCCAGCAGTTCCGTAGATACGCAGTATTTT.

V and J are TRBV2 and TRBJ1-6; no reliable D call. The V end was cut by 8 bases, the J end by 10 bases, with 6 bases between. Germline loops: CDR1 SNHLY, CDR2 FYNNEI. This CDR3 is 10 amino acids long. The CDR3 DNA follows: TGTGCCAGCTCGGGATCACCCCTCCACTTT. It encodes CASSGSPLHF.

This chain links TRBV5-6 with TRBJ1-1; 7 nucleotides line up with TRBD1. This CDR3 is 15 amino acids long. Germline-derived CDR1 and CDR2 are SGHDT and YYEEEE. Losses at the gene ends were 2 bases for V and 0 bases for J; bases not matched to a gene: 4. The CDR3 region is CASSFRTGLNTEAFF. The CDR3 region has the DNA TGTGCCAGCAGCTTCCGGACAGGATTGAACACTGAAGCTTTCTTT.

The chain recombines TRBV5-1 with TRBJ1-6, with no clear D. Trimming took off 4 bases at V and 0 bases at J, with 8 bases between the two ends. The germline gives CDR1 SGHRS, CDR2 YFSETQ. The CDR3 is 15 amino acids. CDR3 protein: CASSAQSSYNSPLHF. In nucleotides, the CDR3 is TGCGCCAGCAGCGCACAGAGCTCCTATAATTCACCCCTCCACTTT.

The table lists this clone with a few counts. V gene TRBV29-1 combines with J gene TRBJ1-1; tentative D call: TRBD1 (5 bases). V was shortened by 7 bases and J by 2 bases, with 11 bases between the two germline ends. The CDR3 has 12 amino acids. CDR1 and CDR2 (germline): SQVTM, ANQGSEA. CDR3 sequence: CSGTGDNTEAFF. The CDR3 coding sequence is TGCAGCGGTACAGGCGACAACACTGAAGCTTTCTTT. Filled out from reference TRBV29-1 and TRBJ1-1, the complete variable domain reads SAVISQKPSRDICQRGTSLTIQCQVDSQVTMMFWYRQQPGQSLTLIATANQGSEATYESGFVIDKFPISRPNLTFSTLTVSNMSPEDSSIYLCSGTGDNTEAFFGQGTRLTVV.

The gene calls are TRBV4-3 and TRBJ1-3, with a weak D call TRBD1 (5 bases). This CDR3 spans 15 amino acids. The V end was cut by 2 bases, the J end by 2 bases, with 10 bases between. Germline V CDR1 and CDR2: LGHNA, YSLEER. The CDR3 DNA is TGCGCCAGCAGCCAACAGCAGGGCCCTGGAAACACCATATATTTT. Translation: CASSQQQGPGNTIYF.

This clone has just one count. The V and J genes are TRBV29-1 and TRBJ1-1, with a weak D call TRBD1 (5 bases). CDR1 is SQVTM and CDR2 is ANQGSEA in the germline V gene. The CDR3 runs 13 residues. Trimming took off 6 bases at V and 8 bases at J, with 19 bases between the two ends. This chain's CDR3 is CSVSTGEELEAFF. The CDR3 coding sequence is TGCAGCGTCTCTACGGGGGAGGAACTGGAAGCTTTCTTT. The full variable domain, with the rest looked up from reference TRBV29-1 and TRBJ1-1, is SAVISQKPSRDICQRGTSLTIQCQVDSQVTMMFWYRQQPGQSLTLIATANQGSEATYESGFVIDKFPISRPNLTFSTLTVSNMSPEDSSIYLCSVSTGEELEAFFGQGTRLTVV.